Listed below are T cell receptor beta chains from one sample, sequenced in a study of a mutant IDH1 vaccine in newly diagnosed glioma. Their cognate antigens are unknown. This table comes from immunoSEQ multiplex PCR, and its TCRdb copy is limited to in-frame clones, with some not included. The data contain some 64,000 clones, 65% to 85% of them singletons. Material: PBMCs, obtained from a glioma patient whose treatment included an IDH1 peptide vaccine. The receptors here all came from a woman between 45 and 60 years old with glioma. CDR3s leave out the opening cysteine and the closing phenylalanine or tryptophan. Clone size, where shown, is once, few, many, or a class for clones that have expanded.

j_call clone_size v_call cdr3_aa
TRBJ2-2 once TRBV7-9 ASSFSLWGVPNTGELF
TRBJ2-3 - TRBV19 ASTGGGTDTQY
TRBJ1-2 - TRBV29-1 SVEGPQVGYT
TRBJ1-2 - TRBV30 AWSVGGPGYT
TRBJ1-1 once TRBV11-2 ASSLIFGTDTEAF
TRBJ1-1 once TRBV29-1 SVEGAGKASNTEAF
TRBJ1-3 - TRBV5-1 ASSLAGTGSGNTIY
TRBJ2-6 - TRBV2 ANPTGKRPSGANVLT
TRBJ1-5 - TRBV11-2 ASSPTGNQPQH
TRBJ1-5 - TRBV18 ASSRVAGGDSNQPQH
TRBJ2-7 - TRBV27 ASGTTTGGYEQY
TRBJ1-1 - TRBV27 ASSFSRTGSGWKAF
TRBJ2-3 - TRBV27 ASRDAIADTQY
TRBJ1-3 - TRBV4-2 ASSQEAWGSGNTIY
TRBJ1-2 - TRBV9 ASSSLGNYGYT
TRBJ1-5 - TRBV28 ASSLSRGNNQPQH
TRBJ2-3 - TRBV27 ASRWLAGGLTDTQY
TRBJ2-2 few TRBV5-4 ASSSLQGANTGELF
TRBJ2-7 - TRBV29-1 SFGQGKDEQY
TRBJ1-5 - TRBV5-1 ASSLSGISNQPQH
TRBJ1-2 - TRBV4-1 ASSQDPQGGYT
TRBJ1-5 few TRBV19 ASSNSAAVLPQH
TRBJ1-4 few TRBV30 AWSPDRVDEKLF
TRBJ2-2 - TRBV5-1 ASLLAGENTGELF
TRBJ1-1 - TRBV7-8 ASSLVGGFPTEAF
TRBJ2-6 - TRBV6-1 ASTLAGANVLT
TRBJ1-1 - TRBV27 ASSTLRAMNTEAF
TRBJ1-1 few TRBV7-8 ASSLVVGEAF
TRBJ2-1 - TRBV7-9 ASSLSLAYNEQF
TRBJ1-4 - TRBV5-1 ASSLTGLANEKLF
TRBJ2-5 few TRBV10-1 ASSESSRTQETQY
TRBJ2-7 - TRBV19 ASSIDPTPGREQY
TRBJ1-2 few TRBV6-1 ASSEELNYGYT
TRBJ2-1 - TRBV7-8 ASSPRGEGYNEQF
TRBJ2-7 - TRBV19 ASSKLAGGSYEQY
TRBJ2-7 - TRBV27 ASSLSKGYEQY
TRBJ2-5 - TRBV5-5 ASSRDGQETQY
TRBJ2-5 - TRBV5-1 ASSSERAGETQY
TRBJ2-1 - TRBV14 ASSQDLSKRSSYNEQF
TRBJ1-5 - TRBV7-2 ASSGNQGQPQH
TRBJ2-2 - TRBV18 ASSPPYGVGPRELF
TRBJ1-2 once TRBV19 ASSIQGSGFTKMNYGYT
TRBJ2-1 once TRBV7-9 AVLIQGPMVEQF
TRBJ1-2 - TRBV18 ASSPVRDRRGYT
TRBJ1-4 - TRBV28 ASSEQGGKLF
TRBJ2-7 - TRBV19 ASSIGGSSSYEQY
TRBJ1-6 - TRBV27 ASSLEPQGQSSSPLH
TRBJ1-3 - TRBV9 ASSVQGAPGNTIY
TRBJ1-6 - TRBV19 ASRIGQGSPLH
TRBJ2-5 - TRBV9 ASSVLGLANQETQY
TRBJ1-1 - TRBV10-3 AIRKQGAETEAF
TRBJ1-6 once TRBV11-3 ASSRVDSPLH
TRBJ1-6 - TRBV25-1 ASSENSPLH
TRBJ1-1 - TRBV5-4 ASSLGRRRVSNTEAF
TRBJ1-1 - TRBV4-2 ASSRLGQGTNTEAF